This TCR beta chain stems from a study of blood T cells in healthy people across ages. Findings of the study overall: Diversity of TCR beta per million T cells declined in a roughly linear way with age.

As concerns this clonotype: The antigen remains unidentified.

This CDR3 is 15 amino acids long. Germline-derived CDR1 and CDR2 are SGHTA and FQGNSA. All donors came from Russia, were Caucasian and healthy, and spanned ages about 6 to 90. Each donor gave 9.5 to 10 milliliters of peripheral blood. Through a sample-barcoded 5' primer and a J-beta primer mix, a second PCR was run for roughly 6 to 11 cycles. One entry per CDR3 protein, called by TCRdb with MiXCR from the 5' RACE reads. Of around 870,000 distinct CDR3 sequences in the sample, 29% were seen once. Sequencing was performed on blood. The origin of this receptor is a woman of 80 years or more in good health. The chain is built from TRBV7-2 and TRBJ2-5, with 7 positions matching TRBD1. The J call is doubtful: the DNA matches TRBJ2-7 better. The CDR3 protein is CASSINTGARTEQYF. CDR3 DNA: TGTGCCAGCAGCATAAACACAGGGGCGCGGACCGAGCAGTACTTC.